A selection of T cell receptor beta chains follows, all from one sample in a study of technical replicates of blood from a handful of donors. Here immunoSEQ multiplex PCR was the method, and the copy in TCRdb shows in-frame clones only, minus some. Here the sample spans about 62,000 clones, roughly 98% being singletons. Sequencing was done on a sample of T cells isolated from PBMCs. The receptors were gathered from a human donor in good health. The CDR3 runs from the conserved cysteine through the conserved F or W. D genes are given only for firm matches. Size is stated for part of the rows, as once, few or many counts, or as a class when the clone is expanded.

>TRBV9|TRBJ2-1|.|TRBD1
CASSARQGTEQFF
TGTGCCAGCAGCGCCCGACAGGGGACTGAGCAGTTCTTC
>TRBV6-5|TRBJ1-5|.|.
CASRFRSNQPQHF
TGTGCCAGCAGGTTTCGTAGCAATCAGCCCCAGCATTTT
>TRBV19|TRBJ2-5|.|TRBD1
CASSRTGGAPSTGTQYF
TGTGCCAGTAGTAGGACAGGGGGTGCCCCTTCTACTGGGACCCAGTACTTC
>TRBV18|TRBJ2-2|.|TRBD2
CASSEREGYSVELFF
TGTGCCAGCTCAGAACGGGAGGGATATTCTGTGGAGCTGTTTTTT
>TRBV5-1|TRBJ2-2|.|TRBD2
CASSLGLAGELFF
TGCGCCAGCAGCTTGGGACTAGCGGGAGAGCTGTTTTTT
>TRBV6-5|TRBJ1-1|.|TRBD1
CASKRQGLGNTEAFF
TGTGCCAGCAAAAGACAGGGCCTGGGGAACACTGAAGCTTTCTTT
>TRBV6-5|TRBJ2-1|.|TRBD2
CASSYIGLAAYNEQFF
TGTGCCAGCAGTTACATCGGACTAGCGGCGTACAATGAGCAGTTCTTC
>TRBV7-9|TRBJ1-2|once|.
CASSLLQGLSGYTF
TGTGCCAGCAGCTTACTTCAGGGTCTCTCTGGCTACACCTTC
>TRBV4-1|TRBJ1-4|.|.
CASCDRTVEKLFF
TGCGCCAGCTGCGATCGGACAGTCGAAAAACTGTTTTTT
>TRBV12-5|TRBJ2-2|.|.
CASGLVRSGTQRAGELFF
TGTGCTAGTGGTTTGGTAAGGTCGGGGACTCAAAGGGCCGGGGAGCTGTTTTTT
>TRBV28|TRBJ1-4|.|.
CASSLPGANEKLFF
TGTGCCAGCAGTTTACCGGGGGCTAATGAAAAACTGTTTTTT
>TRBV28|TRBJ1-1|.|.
CASSFLSRNTEAFF
TGTGCCAGCAGTTTCCTATCAAGGAACACTGAAGCTTTCTTT
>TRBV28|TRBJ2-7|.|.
CASSLQGYEQYF
TGTGCCAGCAGCCTCCAGGGCTACGAGCAGTACTTC
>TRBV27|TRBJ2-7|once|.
CASSFNRQTYEQYF
TGTGCCAGCAGTTTTAACAGGCAGACCTACGAGCAGTACTTC
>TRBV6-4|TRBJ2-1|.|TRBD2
CASSDRAGAYNEQFF
TGTGCCAGCAGTGATCGAGCGGGGGCCTACAATGAGCAGTTCTTC
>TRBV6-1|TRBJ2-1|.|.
CASNPTGRRYNEQFF
TGTGCCAGCAACCCTACCGGGAGAAGATACAATGAGCAGTTCTTC
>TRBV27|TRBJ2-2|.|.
CASSSIHGGLPGELFF
TGTGCCAGCAGTTCCATCCACGGAGGTCTCCCCGGGGAGCTGTTTTTT
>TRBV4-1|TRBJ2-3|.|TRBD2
CAGSQVPSGGASTDTQYF
TGCGCCGGCAGCCAAGTTCCTAGCGGGGGTGCTAGCACAGATACGCAGTATTTT
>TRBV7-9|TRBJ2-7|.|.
CASSLAEKSRQYF
TGTGCCAGCAGCTTGGCAGAAAAATCCCGGCAGTACTTC
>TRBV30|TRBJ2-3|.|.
CAWMPGSSTDTQYF
TGTGCCTGGATGCCAGGTTCTAGCACAGATACGCAGTATTTT
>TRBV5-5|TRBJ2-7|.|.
CASSLWQGNYEQYF
TGTGCCAGCAGCTTGTGGCAGGGGAACTACGAGCAGTACTTC
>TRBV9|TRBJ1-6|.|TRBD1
CASSVEGARSPLHF
TGTGCCAGCAGCGTGGAGGGGGCTCGATCACCCCTCCACTTT
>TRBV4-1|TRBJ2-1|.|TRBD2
CASSPTSGRMHEQFF
TGCGCCAGCAGCCCGACTAGCGGGAGAATGCATGAGCAGTTCTTC
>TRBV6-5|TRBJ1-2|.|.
CASRETGKLDGYTF
TGTGCCAGCAGGGAAACAGGGAAACTTGATGGCTACACCTTC
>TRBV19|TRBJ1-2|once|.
CASPQREGDDYGYTF
TGTGCCAGTCCACAACGGGAGGGGGACGACTATGGCTACACCTTC
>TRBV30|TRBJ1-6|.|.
CAWRRSGSPLHF
TGTGCCTGGAGGAGGTCGGGATCACCCCTCCACTTT
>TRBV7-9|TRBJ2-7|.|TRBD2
CATSALAGGYEQYF
TGTGCCACCTCCGCACTAGCGGGAGGGTACGAGCAGTACTTC
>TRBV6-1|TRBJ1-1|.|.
CASSVWHVNTEAFF
TGTGCCAGCAGTGTTTGGCATGTGAACACTGAAGCTTTCTTT
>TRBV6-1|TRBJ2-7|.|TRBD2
CASSGKLTSGTYEQYF
TGTGCCAGCAGTGGTAAACTGACTAGCGGCACCTACGAGCAGTACTTC
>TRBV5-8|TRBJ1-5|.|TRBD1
CASSLDGDRGHVNQPQHF
TGTGCCAGCAGCTTGGACGGGGACAGGGGGCACGTAAATCAGCCCCAGCATTTT
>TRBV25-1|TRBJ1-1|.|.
CASSEDTPYAEAFF
TGTGCCAGCAGTGAGGACACGCCTTACGCTGAAGCTTTCTTT
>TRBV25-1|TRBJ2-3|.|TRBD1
CASSGIGQGATDTQYF
TGTGCCAGCAGTGGAATTGGACAGGGGGCAACAGATACGCAGTATTTT
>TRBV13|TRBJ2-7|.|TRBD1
CASSLEEGAGYEQYF
TGTGCCAGCAGCTTAGAAGAGGGGGCGGGCTACGAGCAGTACTTC
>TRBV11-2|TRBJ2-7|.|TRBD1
CASSLGDRGYEQYF
TGTGCCAGCAGCTTAGGTGACAGGGGTTACGAGCAGTACTTC
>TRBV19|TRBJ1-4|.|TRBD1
CASTPGGMTLFF
TGTGCCAGTACTCCAGGGGGAATGACACTGTTTTTT
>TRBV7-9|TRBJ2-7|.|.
CASSLAGDASYEQYF
TGTGCCAGCAGCTTAGCGGGAGACGCATCCTACGAGCAGTACTTC
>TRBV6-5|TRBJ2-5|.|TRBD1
CASSYGDRRKETQYF
TGTGCCAGCAGTTACGGGGACAGGAGGAAAGAGACCCAGTACTTC
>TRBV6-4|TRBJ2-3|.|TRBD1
CASSEDRGSGDTQYF
TGTGCCAGCAGTGAAGACAGGGGAAGCGGAGATACGCAGTATTTT
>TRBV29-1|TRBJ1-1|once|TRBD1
CSVEVTGWGTEAFF
TGCAGCGTTGAAGTGACAGGGTGGGGCACTGAAGCTTTCTTT
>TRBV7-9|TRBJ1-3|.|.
CASSLRYSGNTIYF
TGTGCCAGCAGCCTGAGATACTCTGGAAACACCATATATTTT
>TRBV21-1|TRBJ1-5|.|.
CASSKWGLRDRGDYSNQPQHF
TGTGCCAGCAGCAAATGGGGCCTCCGGGACAGGGGCGATTATAGCAATCAGCCCCAGCATTTT
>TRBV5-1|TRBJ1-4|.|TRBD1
CASSSDRRNEKLFF
TGCGCCAGCAGCTCGGACAGGAGAAATGAAAAACTGTTTTTT